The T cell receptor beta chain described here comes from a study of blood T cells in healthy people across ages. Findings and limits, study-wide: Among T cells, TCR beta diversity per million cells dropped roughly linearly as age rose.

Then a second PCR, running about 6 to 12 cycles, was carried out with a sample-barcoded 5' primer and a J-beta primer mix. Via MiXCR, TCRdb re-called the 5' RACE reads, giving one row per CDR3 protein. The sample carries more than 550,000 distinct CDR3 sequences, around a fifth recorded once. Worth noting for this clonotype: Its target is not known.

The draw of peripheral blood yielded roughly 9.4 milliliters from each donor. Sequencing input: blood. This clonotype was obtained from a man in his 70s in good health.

CDR3 nucleotides: TGTGCCAGCAGGTATCTGAAGGGGGCATTGTCAGATACGCAGTATTTT. Translating gives CASRYLKGALSDTQYF. The chain has TRBV6-1 and TRBJ2-3; TRBD1 matches at 7 bases. V was pared by 6 bases and J by 4 bases, with 13 bases of the junction left unmatched. Germline assignment: CDR1 MNHNS and CDR2 SASEGT. CDR3 length: 16 residues.